The 4 T cell receptor beta chains given below trace back to one sample, sequenced in a study of cytomegalovirus exposure and HLA in healthy donors. The table came from immunoSEQ multiplex PCR; TCRdb's copy has only in-frame clones and leaves some out. The sample consists of over 200,000 clones, around 88% of them appearing once. Sequences were obtained from PBMCs. These receptors were collected from a woman between 18 and 30 years old in good health and CMV-seronegative.

The chain links TRBV30 to TRBJ1-1; TRBD1 matches at 7 bases. CDR3 length: 15 amino acids. V lost 4 bases to trimming and J lost 1 base; unmatched junction nucleotides: 9. Germline assignment: CDR1 GTSNPN and CDR2 SVGIG (reference sequence). The chain's CDR3 is CAWTKGGPRNTEAFF. The CDR3 nucleotides read TGTGCCTGGACCAAAGGGGGCCCCCGGAACACTGAAGCTTTCTTT.

This sequence joins TRBV6-6 and TRBJ2-7, with D unclear. The CDR3 spans 14 residues. Germline CDR1 reads MNHNY; CDR2 reads SVGAGI (reference sequence). V lost 0 bases and J lost 4, with 10 bases in between. The CDR3 nucleotides are TGTGCCAGCAGTTACTCCGTCGGTGATTACGAGCAGTACTTC. Residues: CASSYSVGDYEQYF.

This rearrangement joins TRBV30 to TRBJ1-4; possibly TRBD1 for D (5 bases). V shed 1 base and J shed 8 bases, with 11 bases lying between them. CDR1 is GTSNPN and CDR2 is SVGIG in the germline V gene (reference sequence). The CDR3 is made up of 13 amino acids. The chain's CDR3 is CAWSEGIGEKLFF. Written as DNA, the CDR3 is TGTGCCTGGAGTGAGGGGATTGGGGAAAAACTGTTTTTT.

The rearrangement joins TRBV11-2 to TRBJ2-2, with 12 bases aligning to TRBD2. Germline V gives CDR1 SGHAT, CDR2 FQNNGV. The CDR3 spans 17 residues. Unmatched junction bases numbered 5, after V lost 0 bases and J lost 6 bases. DNA of the CDR3: TGTGCCAGCAGCTTAGATCCCGCTAGCGGGAGGGCCGGGGAGCTGTTTTTT. Translation gives CASSLDPASGRAGELFF. Combining the CDR3 with reference TRBV11-2 and TRBJ2-2 gives the whole variable domain EAGVAQSPRYKIIEKRQSVAFWCNPISGHATLYWYQQILGQGPKLLIQFQNNGVVDDSQLPKDRFSAERLKGVDSTLKIQPAKLEDSAVYLCASSLDPASGRAGELFFGEGSRLTVL.